The next 16 T cell receptor beta chains were all read from a single sample in a study of blood T cells in healthy people across ages (dated by TCRdb to about 2015). Library method: 5' RACE. The sequencing machine was an Illumina HiSeq 2500. A second about 6 to 11 cycle PCR used a sample-barcoded 5' primer and a J-beta primer mix. The public reads were reanalyzed by TCRdb: fastp trimming at Q25, MiXCR alignment, in-frame beta chains only. Identical CDR3 proteins give one entry, which carries the most common genes and DNA. This sample gives 450,000 to 650,000 distinct CDR3 sequences in total; 24% of them show up just once. 8.5% to 9.5% of the sample is held by the ten biggest clonotypes. These data also featured in a second study, about T cells of mothers and their children.

Input material: blood. The receptors originated from a boy between 10 and 17 years old in good health.

This clonotype was counted a few times. V gene TRBV4-3 combines with J gene TRBJ2-3, with a possible D match to TRBD2 (6 bases). Trimming left V 5 bases short and J 3 bases short, with 15 bases between. The CDR3 has 15 amino acids. Germline V gives CDR1 LGHNA, CDR2 YSLEER. CDR3 protein: CASSLGRRPTDTQYF. The CDR3 region has the DNA TGCGCCAGCAGCTTAGGGAGGAGGCCAACAGATACGCAGTATTTT.

This clonotype turned up a few times. V usage is TRBV5-6 and J usage is TRBJ2-1, with 10 nucleotides matching TRBD2. CDR1 is SGHDT and CDR2 is YYEEEE in the germline V gene. V lost 6 bases, J lost 0 bases, and 9 bases stayed unmatched. The CDR3 has 17 residues. The CDR3 DNA reads TGTGCCAGCACCATACGTGGACTAGCGGACTCCTACAATGAGCAGTTCTTC. Amino acids: CASTIRGLADSYNEQFF.

This chain connects TRBV29-1 to TRBJ2-5; 7 bases line up with TRBD1. The DNA end is a closer match to TRBJ2-1, so the J assignment may be wrong. The CDR3 totals 12 residues. Per germline, CDR1 SQVTM and CDR2 ANQGSEA. CDR3 residues: CSVEKQGYEQFF. The CDR3 nucleotides read TGCAGCGTTGAAAAACAGGGGTACGAGCAGTTCTTC.

V is TRBV6-6 and J is TRBJ1-2, with D hard to call. Deletions cut 2 bases from V and 9 bases from J, with 7 bases between. The CDR3 contains 11 residues. Germline CDR1 and CDR2: MNHNY and SVGAGI (reference sequence). DNA for the CDR3: TGTGCCAGCAGTTACAGGGAAAGCTACACCTTC. It encodes CASSYRESYTF.

The rearrangement joins TRBV4-1 to TRBJ2-7; D may be TRBD1 or TRBD2 (5 bases each). The germline V gene encodes CDR1 MGHRA and CDR2 YSYEKL. CDR3 length equals 13 residues. The germline V and J ends were trimmed by 8 bases and 0 bases, with 11 bases remaining between them. CDR3 DNA sequence: TGCGCCAGCCCTCGGGACGGCTCCTACGAGCAGTACTTC. Translation: CASPRDGSYEQYF.

The chain is built from TRBV27 and TRBJ2-5; 9 bases agree with TRBD1. The DNA end is a closer match to TRBJ2-7, so the J assignment may be wrong. CDR3 length equals 14 residues. Germline V gene data show CDR1 as MNHEY and CDR2 as SMNVEV (reference sequence). CDR3 residues: CASRRQGDAYEQYF. DNA for the CDR3: TGTGCCAGCAGGCGACAGGGGGATGCCTACGAGCAGTACTTC.

V is TRBV12-3 or TRBV12-4 and J is TRBJ2-5, with 11 bases fitting TRBD1. The J call may be wrong; the DNA end is better matched by TRBJ2-7. The CDR3 runs to 15 residues. CDR3 nucleotides: TGTGCCAGCAGCCAAACGGGACAGGGGGCCTACGAGCAGTACTTC. Its translation is CASSQTGQGAYEQYF.

The chain is built from TRBV29-1 and TRBJ2-1; 10 bases line up with TRBD2. The V gene's germline CDR1 is SQVTM and CDR2 ANQGSEA. The CDR3 runs 14 residues. Losses at the gene ends were 6 bases for V and 5 bases for J; bases not matched to a gene: 7. The CDR3 nucleotides are TGCAGCGTGGCAAAGCGGGGGGGCCACAATGAGCAGTTCTTC. Translated, it gives CSVAKRGGHNEQFF.

This clonotype has ten or more counts. The genes are TRBV27 and TRBJ2-7; 8 bases line up with TRBD1. V lost 5 bases to trimming and J lost 6 bases; unmatched junction nucleotides: 9. The CDR3 contains 14 residues. The germline V gene has CDR1 MNHEY and CDR2 SMNVEV (reference sequence). In nucleotides, the CDR3 is TGTGCCAGCAGTCTGAGGACAGGGTCATCCGAGCAGTACTTC. It specifies CASSLRTGSSEQYF.

The rearrangement links TRBV6-7 to TRBJ1-2; possibly TRBD1 for D (6 bases). Being an ORF, TRBV6-7 has a function that is uncertain. V was shortened by 4 bases and J by 6 bases, with 15 bases between the two germline ends. The CDR3 loop spans 14 amino acids. The CDR3 loop is CASSLAAGGHGYTF. CDR3 nucleotides: TGTGCCAGCAGTTTAGCAGCGGGGGGCCATGGCTACACCTTC.

The sample holds many counts of this clonotype. The chain links TRBV7-9 to TRBJ2-5; D possibly corresponds to TRBD1 (5 bases). V was cut by 2 bases and J by 4 bases, with 8 bases left in between. The CDR3 has 13 residues. The germline gives CDR1 SEHNR, CDR2 FQNEAQ (reference sequence). CDR3 region: CASSLQGLETQYF. The CDR3 region has the DNA TGTGCCAGCAGCTTACAGGGATTAGAGACCCAGTACTTC.

This clonotype was counted only a few times. The chain has TRBV7-8 and TRBJ1-3; D gene unclear. In germline, CDR1 is SGHVS, CDR2 FQNEAQ. The CDR3 extends over 15 amino acids. V was clipped by 5 bases and J by 0 bases, with 11 bases between them. CDR3 loop: CASSPRWVSGNTIYF. The CDR3, as DNA: TGTGCCAGCAGCCCTAGATGGGTCTCTGGAAACACCATATATTTT.

This chain links TRBV7-9 with TRBJ2-1; TRBD1 agrees at 7 bases. The CDR3 sequence is 16 residues long. V shed 5 bases and J 2 bases; nucleotides not matched to a gene: 9. Germline CDR1 SEHNR, CDR2 FQNEAQ (reference sequence). This CDR3 reads CASSPGGFGTYNEQFF. CDR3 sequence (DNA): TGTGCCAGCAGCCCAGGGGGATTTGGGACCTACAATGAGCAGTTCTTC.

The chain carries TRBV28 and TRBJ1-6; tentatively, D is TRBD1 (6 bases). V lost 10 bases, J lost 6 bases, and 16 bases lay in between. This CDR3 is built from 14 residues. CDR1 MDHEN and CDR2 SYDVKM come from the germline V gene. The CDR3 spells CATQSGQSNSPLHF. The CDR3 bases are TGTGCCACCCAGAGCGGACAGAGTAATTCACCCCTCCACTTT.

This clonotype was counted a few times. V gene TRBV7-8 combines with J gene TRBJ1-4; unclear D gene. Trimming cost V 5 bases and J 5 bases, with 33 bases left between them. The germline V gene has CDR1 SGHVS and CDR2 FQNEAQ. The CDR3 sequence is 21 residues long. The CDR3 DNA sequence: TGTGCCAGCAGCAGAGTATCGAGCTTGAACCGACTGTTAAACCTGAATGAAAAACTGTTTTTT. Its protein is CASSRVSSLNRLLNLNEKLFF. The whole variable domain, remainder taken from reference TRBV7-8 and TRBJ1-4, is GAGVSQSPRYKVAKRGQDVALRCDPISGHVSLFWYQQALGQGPEFLTYFQNEAQLDKSGLPSDRFFAERPEGSVSTLKIQRTQQEDSAVYLCASSRVSSLNRLLNLNEKLFFGSGTQLSVL.

The V gene is TRBV20-1, the J gene TRBJ2-3, with TRBD2 matching over 13 bases. This CDR3 has 15 amino acids. Per germline, CDR1 DFQATT and CDR2 SNEGSKA (reference sequence). Trimming removed 4 bases from V and 7 bases from J; junction bases left unmatched: 8. CDR3 region: CSATRTSGSLNTQYF. In DNA form, the CDR3 reads TGCAGTGCTACACGGACTAGCGGGAGTCTAAATACGCAGTATTTT.